This is a list of T cell receptor beta chains from one sample in a study of molecular identifiers for immune sequencing clone quantification. MiXCR, applied by TCRdb to the PCR reads, yields one record per CDR3 protein. The table lists roughly 320,000 distinct CDR3 sequences, about 22% of them singletons. Sequencing used naive CD8+ T cells from blood, with Jurkat cell RNA spiked in. The origin of the receptors is a human donor in good health. Some libraries in this study had Jurkat cell RNA spiked in. Each CDR3 is given with its conserved first and last residue. The order of the fields is J gene, D gene, clone size, CDR3 length, V gene, CDR3 protein, CDR3 DNA. A D gene is named only where the DNA matches it firmly. Clone size is stated in some rows and not others, as once, few, many or a class when expanded.

TRBJ2-7,TRBD2,few,17,TRBV10-3,CAISELLAGGPLYEQYF,TGTGCCATCAGTGAACTTTTAGCGGGAGGGCCACTCTACGAGCAGTACTTC
TRBJ2-7,.,many,15,TRBV4-1,CASSQDSGRSYEQYF,TGCGCCAGCAGCCAAGACTCGGGGCGGTCCTACGAGCAGTACTTC
TRBJ2-1,.,.,14,TRBV10-3,CAISQESSYNEQFF,TGTGCCATCAGCCAAGAAAGCTCCTACAATGAGCAGTTCTTC
TRBJ2-7,.,few,12,TRBV30,CAWGPPGYEQYF,TGTGCCTGGGGACCGCCTGGCTACGAGCAGTACTTC
TRBJ2-3,TRBD2,many,16,TRBV29-1,CSVKNPPTSISDTQYF,TGCAGCGTAAAAAACCCCCCGACTAGCATCTCAGATACGCAGTATTTT
TRBJ2-7,.,.,16,TRBV11-2,CASSLGWTQPEPEQYF,TGTGCCAGCAGCTTAGGTTGGACGCAGCCCGAACCGGAGCAGTACTTC
TRBJ2-3,.,.,14,TRBV6-2/TRBV6-3,CASGYAGPPDTQYF,TGTGCCAGCGGATATGCGGGTCCCCCAGATACGCAGTATTTT
TRBJ2-7,TRBD2,many,14,TRBV19,CASTPAGVGYEQYF,TGTGCCAGTACCCCGGCGGGAGTGGGTTACGAGCAGTACTTC
TRBJ2-7,.,many,15,TRBV4-3,CASSQDAATAYEQYF,TGCGCCAGCAGCCAAGATGCCGCCACCGCCTACGAGCAGTACTTC
TRBJ2-7,TRBD2,many,15,TRBV19,CASSMGREGSYEQYF,TGTGCCAGTAGTATGGGCAGGGAGGGTTCCTACGAGCAGTACTTC
TRBJ2-3,TRBD2,.,16,TRBV6-2/TRBV6-3,CASSSGTSGYVGTQYF,TGTGCCAGCAGTTCCGGGACTAGCGGCTATGTTGGTACGCAGTATTTT
TRBJ2-2,.,.,17,TRBV6-5,CASSYLQGWNSGGELFF,TGTGCCAGCAGTTATCTTCAGGGGTGGAATAGCGGCGGGGAGCTGTTTTTT
TRBJ2-5,TRBD2,.,15,TRBV20-1,CSARGPREPPETQYF,TGCAGTGCTAGAGGCCCGCGGGAGCCCCCGGAGACCCAGTACTTC
TRBJ2-1,.,few,13,TRBV12-3/TRBV12-4,CATEGTSYNEQFF,TGTGCCACCGAAGGGACTTCCTACAATGAGCAGTTCTTC
TRBJ2-2,.,.,16,TRBV13,CASSLTRVRNTGELFF,TGTGCCAGCAGCCTTACCCGGGTTCGTAACACCGGGGAGCTGTTTTTT
TRBJ1-1,.,few,16,TRBV6-2/TRBV6-3,CASSTEGWGENTEAFF,TGTGCCAGCAGTACGGAAGGATGGGGTGAGAACACTGAAGCTTTCTTT
TRBJ2-4,.,many,15,TRBV29-1,CSVVGVPIAKNIQYF,TGCAGCGTTGTTGGGGTCCCCATAGCCAAAAACATTCAGTACTTC